This record concerns one T cell receptor (beta chain) sequence. This entry is derived from a study of shared clonotypes between healthy human individuals. At the level of the study: Three plates were used per donor for CD4 naive, three for CD4 memory, two for CD8 naive and one for CD8 memory.

Naive CD8 cells, CD45RO-negative and positively selected for CCR7, excluded terminally differentiated effector memory CD45RA+ cells. Sequencing used immunoSEQ multiplex PCR; TCRdb keeps in-frame clones, though not all of them. Among about 2 million clones listed, approximately 94% were seen once. The sample consisted of naive CD8+ T cells sorted from blood. The sequence came from a man aged 18 to 29 in good health.

The CDR3 reads CASSKEIGNTRGTEAFF. Written as DNA, the CDR3 is TGTGCCAGCAGCAAAGAGATTGGCAACACGAGGGGGACTGAAGCTTTCTTT. The chain employs TRBV21-1 and TRBJ1-1; TRBD1 was called by the table and not checked on the DNA. TRBV21-1 is reported as a pseudogene. The CDR3 extends over 17 amino acids.